Presented here are 8 T cell receptor beta chains from one specimen sequenced in a study of cytomegalovirus exposure and HLA in healthy donors. Both 60 Vbeta primers and 13 Jbeta primers went into the PCR. Clones were read by immunoSEQ multiplex PCR, and TCRdb kept only the in-frame ones, dropping some. The table has 130,000 to 150,000 clones, about 80% seen once; the top ten hold approximately 6%. Sequencing input: PBMCs. The receptors here all came from a man under 40 in good health and CMV-seropositive.

The table lists this clone with a count of one. The rearrangement links TRBV5-1 to TRBJ2-7; 9 bases align to TRBD1. CDR1 is SGHRS and CDR2 is YFSETQ in the germline V gene. The CDR3 runs to 14 residues. V shed 4 bases and J 2 bases; nucleotides not matched to a gene: 4. The CDR3 protein is CASSTRTGAYEQYF. CDR3 sequence (DNA): TGCGCCAGCAGCACCCGGACAGGGGCCTACGAGCAGTACTTC.

This clone was detected only once. V and J are TRBV5-1 and TRBJ2-4; 7 nucleotides agree with TRBD2. Unmatched junction bases numbered 6, after V lost 0 bases and J lost 0 bases. This CDR3 is built from 17 residues. Germline assignment: CDR1 SGHRS and CDR2 YFSETQ. The CDR3 region is CASSLDGLELAKNIQYF. As DNA, the CDR3 is TGCGCCAGCAGCTTGGACGGACTAGAACTAGCCAAAAACATTCAGTACTTC.

The chain recombines TRBV28 with TRBJ1-2; D is undetermined. Germline loops: CDR1 MDHEN, CDR2 SYDVKM. The V gene lost 5 bases and the J gene lost 6 bases, with 10 bases spanning the gap. CDR3 length: 12 residues. The CDR3 sequence: CASSLTGDGYTF. For the CDR3, the DNA is TGTGCCAGCAGTCTCACGGGTGATGGCTACACCTTC.

This clone was detected once. The sample carries other DNA sequences with the same CDR3. The chain joins TRBV30 to TRBJ1-1; no definite D call. V dropped 2 bases and J dropped 0 bases, with 7 bases sitting between them. Germline-derived CDR1 and CDR2 are GTSNPN and SVGIG (reference sequence). CDR3 length: 13 amino acids. The CDR3 DNA is TGTGCCTGGAGTCGGGGAATGAACACTGAAGCTTTCTTT. It encodes CAWSRGMNTEAFF.

V gene TRBV4-1 combines with J gene TRBJ1-4; TRBD1 is a possible D gene (6 bases). Trimming shortened V by 4 bases and J by 8 bases, and 14 bases separated the two germline ends. The germline V gene has CDR1 MGHRA and CDR2 YSYEKL. The CDR3 loop spans 14 amino acids. The CDR3 protein is CASSRTGSTEKLFF. CDR3 bases: TGCGCCAGCAGCCGAACAGGGTCAACCGAAAAACTGTTTTTT.

The chain uses TRBV7-2 and TRBJ2-6; TRBD1 matches 10 bases. CDR3 length equals 19 residues. V lost 2 bases, J lost 2 bases, and 9 bases stayed unmatched. The germline V gene has CDR1 SGHTA and CDR2 FQGNSA. In DNA form, the CDR3 reads TGTGCCAGCAGCTTAAGGACCGGGACAGGGGCAACTGGGGCCAACGTCCTGACTTTC. It codes for CASSLRTGTGATGANVLTF. Full variable domain (outside the CDR3, taken from reference TRBV7-2 and TRBJ2-6): GAGVSQSPSNKVTEKGKDVELRCDPISGHTALYWYRQSLGQGLEFLIYFQGNSAPDKSGLPSDRFSAERTGGSVSTLTIQRTQQEDSAVYLCASSLRTGTGATGANVLTFGAGSRLTVL.

The V call is TRBV19, the J call TRBJ2-1; 9 bases map to TRBD1. The V gene's germline CDR1 is LNHDA and CDR2 SQIVND (reference sequence). J lost 13 bases, V lost 6 bases, and 10 bases had no gene match. CDR3 length: 13 residues. CDR3 in amino acids: CASSDDRGEPQFF. CDR3 nucleotide sequence: TGTGCCAGTAGCGACGACAGGGGGGAGCCCCAGTTCTTC.

V usage is TRBV27 and J usage is TRBJ1-2; D gene uncertain. Germline loops: CDR1 MNHEY, CDR2 SMNVEV (reference sequence). This CDR3 is built from 14 residues. With 6 bases removed from V and 1 base from J, the gap between germline ends came to 12 bases. CDR3 nucleotide sequence: TGTGCCAGCAGCCTACGACGGAGTAACTATGGCTACACCTTC. Translated: CASSLRRSNYGYTF.